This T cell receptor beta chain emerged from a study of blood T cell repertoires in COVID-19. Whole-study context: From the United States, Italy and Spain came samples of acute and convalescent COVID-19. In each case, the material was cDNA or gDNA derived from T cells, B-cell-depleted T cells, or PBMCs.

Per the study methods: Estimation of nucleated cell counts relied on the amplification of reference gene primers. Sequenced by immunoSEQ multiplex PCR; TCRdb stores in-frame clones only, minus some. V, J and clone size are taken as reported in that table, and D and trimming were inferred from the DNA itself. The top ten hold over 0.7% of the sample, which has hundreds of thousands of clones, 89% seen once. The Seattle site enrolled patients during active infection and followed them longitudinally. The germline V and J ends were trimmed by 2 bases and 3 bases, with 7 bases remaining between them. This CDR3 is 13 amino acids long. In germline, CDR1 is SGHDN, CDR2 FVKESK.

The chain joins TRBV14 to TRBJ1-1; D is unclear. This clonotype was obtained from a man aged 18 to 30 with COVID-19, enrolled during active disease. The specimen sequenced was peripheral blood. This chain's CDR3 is CASSQFVDTEAFF. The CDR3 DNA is TGTGCCAGCAGCCAATTTGTCGACACTGAAGCTTTCTTT.